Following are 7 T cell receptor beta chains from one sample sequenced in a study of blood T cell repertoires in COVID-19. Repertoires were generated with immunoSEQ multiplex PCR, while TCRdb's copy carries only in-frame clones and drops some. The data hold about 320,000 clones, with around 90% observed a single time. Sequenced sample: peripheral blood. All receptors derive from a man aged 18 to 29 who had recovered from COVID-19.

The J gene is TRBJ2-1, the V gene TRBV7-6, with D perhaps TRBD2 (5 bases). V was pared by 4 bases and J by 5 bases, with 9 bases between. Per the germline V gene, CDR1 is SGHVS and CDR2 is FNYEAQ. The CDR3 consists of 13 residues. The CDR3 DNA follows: TGTGCCAGCAGCTCCGGGATGAACAATGAGCAGTTCTTC. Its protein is CASSSGMNNEQFF.

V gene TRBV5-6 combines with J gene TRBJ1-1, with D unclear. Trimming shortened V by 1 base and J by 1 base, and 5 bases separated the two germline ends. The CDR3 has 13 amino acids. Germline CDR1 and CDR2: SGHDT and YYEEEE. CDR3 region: CASSLQENTEAFF. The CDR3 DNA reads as TGTGCCAGCAGCTTGCAGGAGAACACTGAAGCTTTCTTT. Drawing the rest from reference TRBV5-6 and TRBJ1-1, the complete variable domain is DAGVTQSPTHLIKTRGQQVTLRCSPKSGHDTVSWYQQALGQGPQFIFQYYEEEERQRGNFPDRFSGHQFPNYSSELNVNALLLGDSALYLCASSLQENTEAFFGQGTRLTVV.

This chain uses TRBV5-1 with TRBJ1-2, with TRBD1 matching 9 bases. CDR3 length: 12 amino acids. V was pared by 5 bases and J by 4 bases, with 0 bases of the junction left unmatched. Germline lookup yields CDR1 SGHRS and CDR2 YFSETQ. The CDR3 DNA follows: TGCGCCAGCAGGGGACAGGGCTATGGCTACACCTTC. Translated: CASRGQGYGYTF.

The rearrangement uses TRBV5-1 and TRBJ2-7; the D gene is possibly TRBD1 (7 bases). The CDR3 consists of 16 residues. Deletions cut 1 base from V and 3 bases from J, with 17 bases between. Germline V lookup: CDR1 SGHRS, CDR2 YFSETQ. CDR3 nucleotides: TGCGCCAGCAGCTTGTTTCGACAGGGAGGACTCTACGAGCAGTACTTC. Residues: CASSLFRQGGLYEQYF.

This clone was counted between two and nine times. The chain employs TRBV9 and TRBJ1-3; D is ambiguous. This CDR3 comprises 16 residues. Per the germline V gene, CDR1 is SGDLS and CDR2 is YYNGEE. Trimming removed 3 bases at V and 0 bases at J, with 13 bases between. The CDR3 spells CASSAHLGGSGNTIYF. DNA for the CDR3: TGTGCCAGCAGCGCTCACCTGGGAGGCTCTGGAAACACCATATATTTT. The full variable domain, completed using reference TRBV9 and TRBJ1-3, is DSGVTQTPKHLITATGQRVTLRCSPRSGDLSVYWYQQSLDQGLQFLIQYYNGEERAKGNILERFSAQQFPDLHSELNLSSLELGDSALYFCASSAHLGGSGNTIYFGEGSWLTVV.

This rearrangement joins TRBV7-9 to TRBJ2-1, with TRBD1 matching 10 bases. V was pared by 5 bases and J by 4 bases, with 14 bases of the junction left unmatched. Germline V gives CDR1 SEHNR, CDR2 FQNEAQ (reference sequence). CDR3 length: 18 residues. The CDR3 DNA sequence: TGTGCCAGCAGCACGACGTCCTCGACAGGGGGCCAGTACAATGAGCAGTTCTTC. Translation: CASSTTSSTGGQYNEQFF.

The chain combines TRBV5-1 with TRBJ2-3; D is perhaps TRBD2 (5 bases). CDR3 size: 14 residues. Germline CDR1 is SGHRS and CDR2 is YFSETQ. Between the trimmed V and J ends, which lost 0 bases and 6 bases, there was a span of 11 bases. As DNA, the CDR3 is TGCGCCAGCAGCTTGGGAGGCCCGGGGGATACGCAGTATTTT. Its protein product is CASSLGGPGDTQYF.